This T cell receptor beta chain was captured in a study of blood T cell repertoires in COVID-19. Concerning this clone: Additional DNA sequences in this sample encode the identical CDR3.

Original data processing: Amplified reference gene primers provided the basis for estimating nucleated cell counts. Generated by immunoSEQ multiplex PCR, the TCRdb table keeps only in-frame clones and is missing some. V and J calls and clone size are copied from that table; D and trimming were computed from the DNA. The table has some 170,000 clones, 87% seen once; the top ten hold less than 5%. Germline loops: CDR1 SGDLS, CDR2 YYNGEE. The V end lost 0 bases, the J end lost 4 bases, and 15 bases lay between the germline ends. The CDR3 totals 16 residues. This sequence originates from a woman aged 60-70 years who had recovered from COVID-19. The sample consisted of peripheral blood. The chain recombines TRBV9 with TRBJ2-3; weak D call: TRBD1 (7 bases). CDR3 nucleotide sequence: TGTGCCAGCAGCGTAGCTTCAGGGGGGCCCTCAGATACGCAGTATTTT. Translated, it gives CASSVASGGPSDTQYF.